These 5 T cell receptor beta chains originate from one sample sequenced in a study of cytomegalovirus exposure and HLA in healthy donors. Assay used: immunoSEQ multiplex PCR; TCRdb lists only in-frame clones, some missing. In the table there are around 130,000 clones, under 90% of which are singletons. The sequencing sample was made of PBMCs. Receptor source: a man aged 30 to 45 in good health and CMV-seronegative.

CDR3: CASSRTGGETQYF. In nucleotides, the CDR3 is TGCGCCAGCAGCAGGACAGGGGGAGAGACCCAGTACTTC. V gene TRBV5-1 combines with J gene TRBJ2-5; 10 nucleotides line up with TRBD1. J was trimmed by 4 bases and V by 4 bases; bases with no gene match: 1. This CDR3 is 13 amino acids long. Germline CDR1 and CDR2: SGHRS and YFSETQ.

The CDR3 protein is CASNGNVAGANVLTF. The CDR3 DNA is TGTGCCAGCAACGGGAACGTGGCTGGGGCCAACGTCCTGACTTTC. The rearrangement joins TRBV6-5 to TRBJ2-6; D may be TRBD2 (5 bases). This CDR3 contains 15 residues. V dropped 7 bases and J dropped 2 bases, with 12 bases sitting between them. Germline V gives CDR1 MNHEY, CDR2 SVGAGI.

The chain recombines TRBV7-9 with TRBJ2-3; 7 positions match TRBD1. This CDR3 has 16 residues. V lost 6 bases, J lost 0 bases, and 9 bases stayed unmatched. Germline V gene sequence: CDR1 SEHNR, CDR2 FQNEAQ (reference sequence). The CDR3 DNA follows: TGTGCCAGCAGTTCGGGACAGCCATCTAGCACAGATACGCAGTATTTT. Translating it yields CASSSGQPSSTDTQYF.

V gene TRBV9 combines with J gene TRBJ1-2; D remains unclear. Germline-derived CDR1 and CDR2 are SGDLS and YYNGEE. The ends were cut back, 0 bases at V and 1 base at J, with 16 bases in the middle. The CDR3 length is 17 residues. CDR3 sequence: CASSVGSLLGDNYGYTF. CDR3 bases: TGTGCCAGCAGCGTAGGGTCTCTATTAGGAGATAACTATGGCTACACCTTC. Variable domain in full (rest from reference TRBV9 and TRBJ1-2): DSGVTQTPKHLITATGQRVTLRCSPRSGDLSVYWYQQSLDQGLQFLIQYYNGEERAKGNILERFSAQQFPDLHSELNLSSLELGDSALYFCASSVGSLLGDNYGYTFGSGTRLTVV.

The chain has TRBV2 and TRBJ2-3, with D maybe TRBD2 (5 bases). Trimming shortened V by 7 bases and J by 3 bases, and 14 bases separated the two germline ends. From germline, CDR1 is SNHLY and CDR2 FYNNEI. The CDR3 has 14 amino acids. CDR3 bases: TGTGCCAGCACCGGCAGCGGTGGTACAGATACGCAGTATTTT. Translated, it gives CASTGSGGTDTQYF.